Shown below are 21 T cell receptor beta chains from a single sample sequenced in a study of blood T cell repertoires in COVID-19. Here immunoSEQ multiplex PCR was the method, and the copy in TCRdb shows in-frame clones only, minus some. The table has 200,000 to 250,000 clones, about 84% seen once. Source material: PBMCs or T cells enriched from blood (not recorded which). The source is a woman aged 40 to 50 with acute COVID-19.

This clone was detected only once. The V call is TRBV6-5, the J call TRBJ2-3; D may be TRBD2 (6 bases). The germline V gene encodes CDR1 MNHEY and CDR2 SVGAGI. Trimming cost V 7 bases and J 4 bases, with 12 bases left between them. CDR3 length: 13 amino acids. The CDR3: CASMGGVADTQYF. The CDR3 DNA reads as TGTGCCAGCATGGGGGGAGTCGCAGATACGCAGTATTTT.

V gene TRBV6-6 combines with J gene TRBJ1-5, with TRBD1 identical over 9 bases. With V trimmed by 4 bases and J by 7 bases, 8 bases remained unmatched. This CDR3 has 15 amino acids. Germline CDR1 reads MNHNY; CDR2 reads SVGAGI (reference sequence). CDR3 bases: TGTGCCAGCAGTTCCCAGCCGGACAGGGGCCAGCCCCAGCATTTT. The encoded protein is CASSSQPDRGQPQHF.

This clone was seen more than once but under ten times. V is TRBV4-2 and J is TRBJ2-7, with 9 bases that match TRBD1. Germline trimming cut 2 bases from V and 5 bases from J; bases unmatched to any gene: 10. Germline loops: CDR1 LGHNA, CDR2 YNFKEQ. The CDR3 spans 16 residues. CDR3 nucleotide sequence: TGTGCCAGCAGCCAATTCCGGGACAGGGAAATCGACGAGCAGTACTTC. Its protein is CASSQFRDREIDEQYF.

The chain combines TRBV7-3 with TRBJ2-2; D gene ambiguous. This CDR3 comprises 13 residues. Trimming took off 4 bases at V and 4 bases at J, with 7 bases between the two ends. CDR1 SGHTA and CDR2 FQGTGA come from the germline V gene. The chain's CDR3 is CASSSAVTGELFF. DNA for the CDR3: TGTGCCAGCAGCTCCGCGGTCACCGGGGAGCTGTTTTTT.

The V gene is TRBV3-1 (or the pseudogene TRBV3-2), the J gene TRBJ1-4; TRBD1 matches 8 bases. V shed 4 bases and J 11 bases; nucleotides not matched to a gene: 15. The CDR3 is 16 residues long. CDR1 and CDR2 from the germline V gene are LGHDT and YNNKEL (reference sequence). CDR3 region: CASSPSGGAGLGKLFF. DNA for the CDR3: TGTGCCAGCAGCCCATCAGGGGGCGCGGGTCTAGGGAAACTGTTTTTT.

J is TRBJ1-5 and V is TRBV2, with D uncertain. The V gene's germline CDR1 is SNHLY and CDR2 FYNNEI. V lost 6 bases and J 14 bases, leaving 23 bases between the germline ends. CDR3 size: 14 residues. The CDR3 region is CASRERTLSEVEHF. The CDR3 DNA follows: TGTGCCAGCAGGGAGCGGACCCTATCAGAGGTCGAGCATTTT.

This chain uses TRBV28 with TRBJ1-2, with 11 bases identical to TRBD1. This CDR3 spans 16 amino acids. With V trimmed by 2 bases and J by 4 bases, 6 bases remained unmatched. Germline V lookup: CDR1 MDHEN, CDR2 SYDVKM. DNA of the CDR3: TGTGCCAGCAGTTTAAGGGGACAGGGGGGGGCCTATGGCTACACCTTC. It yields the protein CASSLRGQGGAYGYTF.

The genes are TRBV14 and TRBJ2-5, with D tentatively TRBD1 (6 bases). Germline CDR1 SGHDN, CDR2 FVKESK. The CDR3 is 15 residues long. V was trimmed by 2 bases and J by 1 base, leaving 11 bases between them. CDR3 residues: CASSQFLGGQETQYF. The CDR3 nucleotides are TGTGCCAGCAGCCAATTTTTAGGGGGCCAAGAGACCCAGTACTTC.

The V gene is TRBV27, the J gene TRBJ2-5; 8 nucleotides line up with TRBD1. The CDR3 is made up of 17 amino acids. Germline V gives CDR1 MNHEY, CDR2 SMNVEV (reference sequence). V lost 2 bases to trimming and J lost 5 bases; unmatched junction nucleotides: 13. CDR3 residues: CASSLLSQGASWETQYF. Here the CDR3 DNA reads TGTGCCAGCAGTTTACTATCCCAGGGGGCTTCTTGGGAGACCCAGTACTTC.

A single count supports this clone. The rearrangement uses TRBV7-2 and TRBJ1-1; D unclear. Looked up from germline, CDR1 is SGHTA and CDR2 is FQGNSA. V was clipped by 1 base and J by 3 bases, with 9 bases between them. This CDR3 has 14 residues. This CDR3 reads CASSLEYLYTEAFF. CDR3 coding DNA: TGTGCCAGCAGCTTAGAATATCTTTACACTGAAGCTTTCTTT.

This clone came up a few times. This chain links TRBV28 with TRBJ1-1; 8 nucleotides match TRBD1. Unmatched junction bases numbered 8, after V lost 5 bases and J lost 3 bases. Germline values: CDR1 MDHEN, CDR2 SYDVKM. This CDR3 spans 15 amino acids. CDR3 sequence reads: CASSTYRGGDTEAFF. The CDR3 region has the DNA TGTGCCAGCAGTACCTACAGGGGGGGGGACACTGAAGCTTTCTTT. The full variable domain, completed using reference TRBV28 and TRBJ1-1, is DVKVTQSSRYLVKRTGEKVFLECVQDMDHENMFWYRQDPGLGLRLIYFSYDVKMKEKGDIPEGYSVSREKKERFSLILESASTNQTSMYLCASSTYRGGDTEAFFGQGTRLTVV.

This chain joins TRBV4-1 and TRBJ2-7; TRBD1 is a possible D gene (6 bases). CDR3 length: 21 residues. The V end was cut by 1 base, the J end by 4 bases, with 32 bases between. The germline V gene encodes CDR1 MGHRA and CDR2 YSYEKL. The CDR3 sequence is CASSQVLPVYEGDPRPYEQYF. In DNA form, the CDR3 reads TGCGCCAGCAGCCAAGTTTTGCCCGTATACGAGGGGGACCCCAGACCTTACGAGCAGTACTTC.

This sequence joins TRBV6-5 and TRBJ1-6, with 7 nucleotides matching TRBD1. This CDR3 spans 14 amino acids. Germline V gene data show CDR1 as MNHEY and CDR2 as SVGAGI. J lost 7 bases, V lost 4 bases, and 4 bases had no gene match. CDR3 loop: CASSSQGGNSPLHF. The DNA of the CDR3 is TGTGCCAGCAGTTCTCAAGGGGGCAATTCACCCCTCCACTTT.

The rearrangement links TRBV4-2 to TRBJ2-1; TRBD2 agrees at 12 bases. The trim removed 5 bases at V and 5 bases at J, leaving 10 bases unmatched. CDR1 is LGHNA and CDR2 is YNFKEQ in the germline V gene. The CDR3 length is 17 residues. For the CDR3, the DNA is TGTGCCAGCAGCTCTGAAGCTAGCGGGAGGGCAGACAATGAGCAGTTCTTC. This sequence encodes CASSSEASGRADNEQFF.

In nucleotides, the CDR3 is TGTGCCAGCAGTAGCGGGATGAACACCGGGGAGCTGTTTTTT. Translating it yields CASSSGMNTGELFF. The V and J genes are TRBV6-5 and TRBJ2-2, with 7 nucleotides matching TRBD2. V was pared by 5 bases and J by 1 base, with 1 base of the junction left unmatched. The CDR3 loop spans 14 amino acids. Per the germline V gene, CDR1 is MNHEY and CDR2 is SVGAGI.

The rearrangement joins TRBV27 to TRBJ1-5; D may be TRBD1 (6 bases). V was shortened by 10 bases and J by 4 bases, with 14 bases between the two germline ends. Germline CDR1 reads MNHEY; CDR2 reads SMNVEV (reference sequence). There are 13 residues in the CDR3. CDR3: CATAQDRNQPQHF. CDR3 bases: TGTGCCACCGCCCAGGACAGAAATCAGCCCCAGCATTTT.

The J gene is TRBJ1-1, the V gene TRBV11-2; D is unclear. Germline-derived CDR1 and CDR2 are SGHAT and FQNNGV. V was clipped by 4 bases and J by 6 bases, with 15 bases between them. The CDR3 spans 14 residues. The CDR3 loop is CASSSQMTFSEAFF. For the CDR3, the DNA is TGTGCCAGCAGCTCCCAAATGACATTTTCTGAAGCTTTCTTT.

This chain links TRBV12-3 or TRBV12-4 with TRBJ1-4; D uncertain. Trimming removed 0 bases from V and 11 bases from J, with 7 bases in between. The CDR3 is 12 residues long. CDR3 nucleotides: TGTGCCAGCAGTTTAGCAGACGGGAAACTGTTTTTT. Translation gives CASSLADGKLFF.

DNA of the CDR3: TGTGCCAGCAGCTCGGGGCTAGCGACCGGGGAGCTGTTTTTT. It encodes CASSSGLATGELFF. V usage is TRBV11-2 and J usage is TRBJ2-2; tentatively, D is TRBD2 (6 bases). This CDR3 spans 14 amino acids. Between the trimmed V and J ends, which lost 4 bases and 5 bases, there was a span of 11 bases. Germline CDR1 is SGHAT and CDR2 is FQNNGV.

The V call is TRBV28, the J call TRBJ1-2; 7 nucleotides line up with TRBD1. The V segment lost 7 bases and the J segment 8 bases; nucleotides outside the gene matches: 10. CDR1 and CDR2 (germline): MDHEN, SYDVKM. The CDR3 extends over 13 amino acids. The CDR3 sequence is CASTPRQGRGYTF. The CDR3 DNA reads TGTGCCAGCACCCCCAGACAGGGACGAGGCTACACCTTC.

V is TRBV9 and J is TRBJ1-1; a possible D gene is TRBD1 (5 bases). The CDR3 is 15 amino acids. Germline assignment: CDR1 SGDLS and CDR2 YYNGEE. Trimming removed 6 bases at V and 3 bases at J, with 18 bases between. The CDR3 region is CASTPSGSGYTEAFF. In DNA, the CDR3 is TGTGCCAGCACCCCCAGTGGATCAGGGTACACTGAAGCTTTCTTT.